This T cell receptor (beta chain) derives from a study of T cell responses to AZD1222 COVID-19 vaccine. Whole-study findings and limits: Increased Spike-specific TCR breadth and depth were observed after two AZD1222 doses. Most donors were white British, females outnumbered males, and clonal diversity was possibly underestimated. Baseline serology detected seropositivity in only a handful of AZD1222 recipients.

Only one count was recorded for this clone. No antigen is known for it. V gave up 7 bases and J gave up 1 base, with 7 bases separating them. The germline V gene encodes CDR1 MNHEY and CDR2 SVGAGI. The CDR3 length is 13 residues. Produced via immunoSEQ multiplex PCR; TCRdb's table is partial and in-frame only. Here the sample spans some 180,000 clones, approximately 95% being singletons. The genes are TRBV6-5 and TRBJ2-2, with a weak D call TRBD1 (5 bases). This clonotype was sampled from an adult who received the MenACWY meningococcal vaccine as a control. The sample here was peripheral blood, taken 28 days after the second dose of the MenACWY control vaccine. CDR3: CASNRKNTGELFF. The CDR3 coding sequence is TGTGCCAGCAACAGGAAGAACACCGGGGAGCTGTTTTTT.